Each of the 21 T cell receptor beta chains below was sequenced from the same sample in a study of T-cell memory formation after mild COVID-19. TCRdb re-analysed the 5' RACE reads in MiXCR, keeping a single row per CDR3 protein. The sample has 250,000 or so distinct CDR3 sequences, approximately 10% seen once. Sequencing was done on a sample of PBMCs or a T cell subset sorted from them (not recorded which). All receptors come from a man younger than 35 who had mild COVID-19 (a few samples of this study predate the infection). Cell type and time point are not known.

This clonotype was seen only a few times. The rearrangement links TRBV6-2 or TRBV6-3 to TRBJ2-7; 9 bases match TRBD1. This CDR3 has 15 residues. Germline V gene sequence: CDR1 MNHEY, CDR2 SVGEGT. The junction had 10 bases not matched to a gene; V was cut back by 5 bases and J by 5 bases. The CDR3: CASSAPYRGQDEQYV. The CDR3 bases are TGTGCCAGCAGTGCACCGTACAGGGGGCAGGACGAGCAGTACGTC.

This clonotype has just a few counts. V is TRBV7-8 and J is TRBJ1-1; no reliable D call. This CDR3 contains 15 residues. The V gene lost 2 bases and the J gene lost 4 bases, with 14 bases spanning the gap. Germline V gives CDR1 SGHVS, CDR2 FQNEAQ. The CDR3 loop is CASSLFMEASTEAFF. CDR3 coding DNA: TGTGCCAGCAGCTTATTCATGGAGGCCTCCACTGAAGCTTTCTTT. Drawing the rest from reference TRBV7-8 and TRBJ1-1, the complete variable domain is GAGVSQSPRYKVAKRGQDVALRCDPISGHVSLFWYQQALGQGPEFLTYFQNEAQLDKSGLPSDRFFAERPEGSVSTLKIQRTQQEDSAVYLCASSLFMEASTEAFFGQGTRLTVV.

This clonotype was counted ten times or more. The chain employs TRBV5-1 and TRBJ2-3, with D unresolved. V lost 1 base to trimming and J lost 8 bases, with 11 bases between them. CDR3 length: 13 residues. The germline CDR1 and CDR2 sequences are SGHRS and YFSETQ. CDR3 region: CASSLIGAGTQYF. CDR3 nucleotides: TGCGCCAGCAGCTTGATTGGCGCAGGTACGCAGTATTTT.

Here the CDR3 reads CATSSPTPAGTDTQYF. The CDR3 DNA sequence: TGTGCCACCAGCAGCCCGACCCCCGCGGGCACAGATACGCAGTATTTT. The chain links TRBV15 to TRBJ2-3; no reliable D call. This CDR3 has 16 amino acids. Germline V CDR1 and CDR2: LNHNV, YYDKDF (reference sequence). V was pared by 3 bases and J by 1 base, with 14 bases between.

This clonotype occurred a few times. J is TRBJ2-2 and V is TRBV7-2; D is undetermined. V shed 1 base and J shed 1 base, with 7 bases lying between them. Germline CDR1 is SGHTA and CDR2 is FQGNSA. CDR3 length: 15 residues. In DNA form, the CDR3 reads TGTGCCAGCAGCTTAGGCCGGTTGAACACCGGGGAGCTGTTTTTT. Protein: CASSLGRLNTGELFF.

The chain has TRBV15 and TRBJ1-2; no clear D gene. Trimming took 1 base from V and 4 from J, leaving 10 bases between them. This CDR3 has 14 residues. Germline V lookup: CDR1 LNHNV, CDR2 YYDKDF (reference sequence). The CDR3: CATSRVGRSYGYTF. DNA of the CDR3: TGTGCCACCAGCAGAGTCGGCAGGAGCTATGGCTACACCTTC.

This clonotype was seen only a few times. The V call is TRBV5-1, the J call TRBJ1-1; a possible D gene is TRBD1 (6 bases). Looked up from germline, CDR1 is SGHRS and CDR2 is YFSETQ. The CDR3 has 11 amino acids. The V end was cut by 4 bases, the J end by 11 bases, with 12 bases between. This CDR3 is CASSPGVEAFF. In nucleotides, the CDR3 is TGCGCCAGCAGCCCAGGGGTTGAGGCTTTCTTT.

The rearrangement joins TRBV6-5 to TRBJ2-1; D remains ambiguous. The germline V gene has CDR1 MNHEY and CDR2 SVGAGI. The CDR3 runs to 13 residues. V lost 5 bases to trimming and J lost 9 bases, with 14 bases between them. The CDR3 loop is CASSTRSLPEQFF. CDR3 DNA sequence: TGTGCCAGCAGTACCCGGAGCCTCCCTGAGCAGTTCTTC.

In its sample, this clonotype was seen a few times. This sequence joins TRBV28 and TRBJ2-7; D gene ambiguous. V was clipped by 4 bases and J by 3 bases, with 4 bases between them. Germline CDR1 is MDHEN and CDR2 is SYDVKM. The CDR3 is 11 amino acids. This CDR3 is CASSSIYEQYV. Written as DNA, the CDR3 is TGTGCCAGCAGTTCCATCTACGAGCAGTACGTC.

In its sample, this clonotype was seen a few times. In DNA, the CDR3 is TGTGCCAGCAGCTCAGCGGAGCCGGGACAGGGGATTTACGGCTACACCTTC. It is translated as CASSSAEPGQGIYGYTF. This chain links TRBV5-6 with TRBJ1-2; 10 bases are shared with TRBD1. V trimming: 3 bases; J trimming: 8 bases; junction bases outside the gene matches: 16. Per germline, CDR1 SGHDT and CDR2 YYEEEE. This CDR3 is built from 17 residues.

This clonotype was counted between two and nine times. V is TRBV7-9 and J is TRBJ1-2; no clear D. The CDR3 runs to 12 residues. Germline values: CDR1 SEHNR, CDR2 FQNEAQ (reference sequence). V was clipped by 5 bases and J by 6 bases, with 10 bases between them. DNA for the CDR3: TGTGCCAGCAGCAAGATGGCCGATGGCTACACCTTC. Protein: CASSKMADGYTF.

The V gene is TRBV15, the J gene TRBJ2-5; D is uncertain. CDR1 is LNHNV, CDR2 YYDKDF, per germline (reference sequence). The CDR3 covers 14 residues. The V gene lost 0 bases and the J gene lost 5 bases, with 10 bases spanning the gap. In DNA form, the CDR3 reads TGTGCCACCAGCAGAGATCGCCCGTCGGAGACCCAGTACTTC. Protein sequence: CATSRDRPSETQYF. Full variable domain (missing parts from reference TRBV15 and TRBJ2-5): DAMVIQNPRYQVTQFGKPVTLSCSQTLNHNVMYWYQQKSSQAPKLLFHYYDKDFNNEADTPDNFQSRRPNTSFCFLDIRSPGLGDTAMYLCATSRDRPSETQYFGPGTRLLVL.

The V call is TRBV4-3, the J call TRBJ2-1; D uncertain. The CDR3 is 16 amino acids. V lost 4 bases and J 6 bases, leaving 19 bases between the germline ends. From germline, CDR1 is LGHNA and CDR2 YSLEER. CDR3 coding DNA: TGCGCCAGCAGCCCCTACCACCGTCCGGGCTCCAATGAGCAGTTCTTC. This translates into CASSPYHRPGSNEQFF.

In its sample, this clonotype was seen a few times. The gene calls are TRBV6-2 or TRBV6-3 and TRBJ2-3; D unresolved. CDR1 is MNHEY, CDR2 SVGEGT, per germline. The CDR3 covers 17 residues. V dropped 2 bases and J dropped 0 bases, with 15 bases sitting between them. The CDR3 bases are TGTGCCAGCAGTTACCCCCCCGACGGACGCAGCACAGATACGCAGTATTTT. Encoded protein: CASSYPPDGRSTDTQYF.

V gene TRBV20-1 combines with J gene TRBJ2-1; TRBD2 aligns across 8 bases. After removal of 2 bases from V and 1 base from J, the junction contained 7 bases not matched to a gene. CDR3 length: 16 residues. From germline, CDR1 is DFQATT and CDR2 SNEGSKA (reference sequence). The CDR3 sequence is CSARTLLAGSYNEQFF. The DNA of the CDR3 is TGCAGTGCTAGAACTCTCCTAGCGGGTTCCTACAATGAGCAGTTCTTC.

The V gene is TRBV4-3, the J gene TRBJ2-1, with 7 bases fitting TRBD2. The CDR3 is 16 amino acids. Germline-derived CDR1 and CDR2 are LGHNA and YSLEER. V dropped 0 bases and J dropped 3; count of bases not matched to a gene: 5. CDR3 sequence (DNA): TGCGCCAGCAGCCAAGAGGGGCTAGCGGTCTACAATGAGCAGTTCTTC. It yields the protein CASSQEGLAVYNEQFF.

This clonotype has only a few counts. The chain is built from TRBV5-6 and TRBJ2-3; D is ambiguous. V was shortened by 2 bases and J by 0 bases, with 7 bases between the two germline ends. Looked up from germline, CDR1 is SGHDT and CDR2 is YYEEEE. The CDR3 length is 14 residues. The CDR3, as DNA: TGTGCCAGCAGCTTAACGGTTAGCACAGATACGCAGTATTTT. Translation gives CASSLTVSTDTQYF.

This clonotype was counted a few times. The rearrangement joins TRBV20-1 to TRBJ2-7; 9 nucleotides line up with TRBD1. In germline, CDR1 is DFQATT, CDR2 SNEGSKA (reference sequence). V dropped 2 bases and J dropped 2; count of bases not matched to a gene: 7. This CDR3 is built from 15 residues. This CDR3 reads CSARSRTGAPYEQYV. CDR3 in DNA: TGCAGTGCTAGATCTCGGACAGGGGCTCCCTACGAGCAGTACGTC.

This clonotype has just a few counts. The chain is built from TRBV6-1 and TRBJ2-7, with 9 positions matching TRBD2. V dropped 8 bases and J dropped 7; count of bases not matched to a gene: 9. CDR1 and CDR2 from the germline V gene are MNHNS and SASEGT. CDR3 size: 13 residues. CDR3 DNA sequence: TGTGCCAGCGGCGGGGGGGCTCCGGAGGAGCAGTACTTC. Translating it yields CASGGGAPEEQYF.

This clonotype has at least ten counts. V is TRBV5-1 and J is TRBJ1-1, with D possibly matching TRBD1 (5 bases). Between the trimmed V and J ends, which lost 1 base and 1 base, there was a span of 17 bases. CDR3 length: 17 residues. From germline, CDR1 is SGHRS and CDR2 YFSETQ. CDR3 residues: CASSLSGRAGGNTEAFF. The DNA of the CDR3 is TGCGCCAGCAGCTTGTCAGGCAGGGCTGGCGGGAACACTGAAGCTTTCTTT. The full variable domain, completed using reference TRBV5-1 and TRBJ1-1, is KAGVTQTPRYLIKTRGQQVTLSCSPISGHRSVSWYQQTPGQGLQFLFEYFSETQRNKGNFPGRFSGRQFSNSRSEMNVSTLELGDSALYLCASSLSGRAGGNTEAFFGQGTRLTVV.

This clonotype came up a few times. The genes are TRBV29-1 and TRBJ2-7, with 9 bases matching TRBD2. CDR1 SQVTM and CDR2 ANQGSEA come from the germline V gene. This CDR3 comprises 17 residues. The V segment lost 3 bases and the J segment 3 bases; nucleotides outside the gene matches: 15. DNA for the CDR3: TGCAGCGTTGATGTCGGGATCTTTAGCGGGGGAAACTACGAGCAGTACTTC. Translation: CSVDVGIFSGGNYEQYF.